Sequencing of this T cell receptor beta chain was carried out in a study of cytomegalovirus exposure and HLA in healthy donors. CDR3 length: 13 amino acids. V dropped 0 bases and J dropped 4 bases, with 7 bases sitting between them. CDR1 and CDR2 from the germline V gene are SGHAT and FQNNGV. Study-wide results and limits: Some TCR beta chains (over 150 of them) were listed as cytomegalovirus-associated.

The primer mix had 60 Vbeta and 13 Jbeta primers. Produced via immunoSEQ multiplex PCR; TCRdb's table is partial and in-frame only. Of some 190,000 clones in the sample, 60% to 85% were seen once. Notes on this clone: What it binds is not known.

The sequence was collected from a woman aged 40 to 55 in good health and CMV-seronegative. The chain combines TRBV11-2 with TRBJ2-7; no clear D. Sequencing input: PBMCs. CDR3 amino acids: CASSLDIRYEQYF. The DNA of the CDR3 is TGTGCCAGCAGCTTAGATATTCGGTACGAGCAGTACTTC.